A single T cell receptor beta chain is shown here with its context. Its antigen is not identified. A much larger clonotype is one base distant, so this may be a read error. Absence of ophthalmopathy progression within 18 months defined stable Graves' hyperthyroidism. Using RNA transcripts as the source, TCR beta CDR3 regions were amplified. Initially, a first-round RT-PCR of the TCR CDR3 employed the HTBI primer set. From the multiplex PCR reads, TCRdb called clonotypes with MiXCR, one entry per CDR3 protein. The sample carries under 350,000 distinct CDR3 sequences, approximately 18% recorded once. This sample was included in a study of T cells in Graves' hyperthyroidism and ophthalmopathy. V was trimmed by 5 bases and J by 3 bases, leaving 10 bases between them. This CDR3 comprises 13 residues. The study's findings and limits: Most expanded thyroid clonotypes above 0.001 recurred in blood.

This TCR was sampled from a woman aged 45 to 65 with Graves' hyperthyroidism. Sequencing was performed on blood. The chain has TRBV12-3 or TRBV12-4 and TRBJ1-1; D unclear. CDR3 protein: CASSVDLYTEAFF. CDR3 sequence (DNA): TGTGCCAGCAGTGTCGATCTCTACACTGAAGCTTTCTTT.